The 9 T cell receptor beta chains below come from one sample, sequenced in a study of blood T cells in healthy people across ages (dated by TCRdb to between 2014 and 2016). The library was built by means of 5' RACE. The data were produced on an Illumina HiSeq 2500. The second PCR ran for roughly 7 to 11 cycles and used a J-beta primer mix along with a sample-barcoded 5' primer. TCRdb took the public reads, trimmed them with fastp at Q25, ran MiXCR for clone calling and kept in-frame beta chains. CDR3 protein sequences are deduplicated, and each keeps its most common genes and DNA. The sample data list about 1.5 million distinct CDR3 sequences, and approximately 43% of these were observed just once. The ten largest make up just over 4% of the sample. Sequenced input: blood. These receptors were collected from a woman aged 18 to 35 in good health.

V and J are TRBV7-2 and TRBJ2-3, with D hard to call. CDR1 is SGHTA and CDR2 is FQGNSA in the germline V gene. Trimming removed 6 bases at V and 4 bases at J, with 14 bases between. CDR3 length: 14 residues. CDR3 sequence (DNA): TGTGCCAGCAGATCAGCGAAAGGGCCAGATACGCAGTATTTT. Encoded protein: CASRSAKGPDTQYF.

This clonotype was picked up a small number of times. The J gene is TRBJ1-5, the V gene TRBV20-1; D may be TRBD1 (5 bases). V lost 2 bases and J lost 4, with 6 bases in between. Per germline, CDR1 DFQATT and CDR2 SNEGSKA (reference sequence). The CDR3 contains 12 residues. The CDR3 loop reads CSARWGNQPQHF. CDR3 nucleotides: TGCAGTGCTAGATGGGGGAATCAGCCCCAGCATTTT.

As regards this clonotype: A much larger clone lies one base from this, so it may be a read error. This chain uses TRBV6-1 with TRBJ2-7; TRBD2 might be the D (5 bases). The CDR3 consists of 14 residues. CDR1 is MNHNS, CDR2 SASEGT, per germline. V lost 5 bases to trimming and J lost 0 bases, with 11 bases between them. CDR3 protein: CASSPGKSSYEQYF. DNA of the CDR3: TGTGCCAGCAGTCCCGGGAAGAGCTCCTACGAGCAGTACTTC.

The rearrangement uses TRBV6-6 and TRBJ1-4; a possible D gene is TRBD1 (5 bases). Trimming stripped 8 bases from V and 4 bases from J, with 17 bases between. There are 15 residues in the CDR3. Germline lookup yields CDR1 MNHNY and CDR2 SVGAGI (reference sequence). This chain's CDR3 is CASASNRDYNEKLFF. The CDR3 bases are TGTGCCAGCGCCTCTAACCGGGACTATAATGAAAAACTGTTTTTT.

This chain uses TRBV7-9 with TRBJ2-3, with TRBD2 matching over 10 bases. From germline, CDR1 is SEHNR and CDR2 FQNEAQ (reference sequence). The CDR3 totals 17 residues. Trimming cost V 5 bases and J 2 bases; bases outside gene matches: 10. CDR3 sequence (DNA): TGTGCCAGCAGCCGATCTCTAGCGGGGGCCACCACAGATACGCAGTATTTT. It yields the protein CASSRSLAGATTDTQYF.

This clonotype was observed a few times. The chain has TRBV27 and TRBJ2-3; 10 positions match TRBD2. CDR3 length equals 15 residues. V lost 5 bases and J lost 10; bases outside the gene matches: 12. Per germline, CDR1 MNHEY and CDR2 SMNVEV (reference sequence). The CDR3 protein is CASSRPSAAGGAQYF. The CDR3 DNA follows: TGTGCCAGCAGTAGGCCCTCCGCAGCGGGAGGGGCGCAGTATTTT.

The chain joins TRBV5-1 to TRBJ2-2; D is ambiguous. This CDR3 has 13 residues. V lost 4 bases, J lost 3 bases, and 7 bases lay in between. Germline values: CDR1 SGHRS, CDR2 YFSETQ. The DNA of the CDR3 is TGCGCCAGCAGCCCGGTAGACACCGGGGAGCTGTTTTTT. Translation gives CASSPVDTGELFF.

V and J are TRBV25-1 and TRBJ2-7; 8 nucleotides agree with TRBD1. The V gene's germline CDR1 is MGHDK and CDR2 SYGVNS. This CDR3 spans 13 amino acids. J lost 6 bases, V lost 6 bases, and 7 bases had no gene match. CDR3 in DNA: TGTGCCAGCAGCGGACAGGGTAGTCTCGAGCAGTACTTC. Translated: CASSGQGSLEQYF.

The chain uses TRBV15 and TRBJ2-1; D is perhaps TRBD2 (7 bases). The DNA end lines up better with TRBJ2-7; the J call may be wrong. The CDR3 has 14 amino acids. From germline, CDR1 is LNHNV and CDR2 YYDKDF (reference sequence). CDR3 sequence: CATGGASGYNEQYF. CDR3 coding DNA: TGTGCCACCGGGGGGGCTAGCGGCTACAATGAGCAGTACTTC.